What follows are 4 T cell receptor beta chains derived from one specimen sequenced in a study of human thymus T cells. The assay was immunoSEQ multiplex PCR, and TCRdb's table has in-frame clones only and misses some. The sample holds some 120,000 clones, around 94% seen once. Thymus tissue was removed during corrective cardiac surgery. The sample consisted of thymus tissue. These receptors were obtained from a boy in the first two years of life with a congenital heart defect but otherwise immunologically healthy.

The rearrangement links TRBV15 to TRBJ1-1; D call uncertain. The CDR3 runs to 15 residues. Germline values: CDR1 LNHNV, CDR2 YYDKDF (reference sequence). V shed 0 bases and J shed 4 bases, with 12 bases lying between them. In DNA form, the CDR3 reads TGTGCCACCAGCAGAGATAGAGGTGGTGGCACTGAAGCTTTCTTT. It translates to CATSRDRGGGTEAFF.

The chain is built from TRBV5-4 and TRBJ2-7; D gene uncertain. Germline lookup yields CDR1 SGHNT and CDR2 YYREEE (reference sequence). With 4 bases removed from V and 6 bases from J, the gap between germline ends came to 11 bases. The CDR3 sequence is 12 residues long. This chain's CDR3 is CASSPAGVEQYF. CDR3 DNA sequence: TGTGCCAGCAGCCCCGCTGGGGTCGAGCAGTACTTC.

This clone was counted once. V usage is TRBV7-2 and J usage is TRBJ1-1, with D possibly being TRBD1 (5 bases). Trimming took 6 bases from V and 3 from J, leaving 20 bases between them. CDR3 length: 16 residues. Germline CDR1 SGHTA, CDR2 FQGNSA. CDR3 amino acids: CASSPHYSGTDTEAFF. The CDR3 coding sequence is TGTGCCAGCAGTCCACACTATTCCGGGACGGACACTGAAGCTTTCTTT.

The rearrangement uses TRBV11-2 and TRBJ2-7; TRBD1 aligns across 7 bases. Per the germline V gene, CDR1 is SGHAT and CDR2 is FQNNGV. The J segment lost 2 bases and the V segment lost 3 bases, leaving 4 bases of the junction unmatched. The CDR3 runs 14 residues. CDR3 nucleotides: TGTGCCAGCAGCTTTGAGGGACAGCCCTACGAGCAGTACTTC. Protein product: CASSFEGQPYEQYF.